This T cell receptor (beta chain) was sequenced during a study of T cell repertoires in cytomegalovirus infection. Study-wide context: CMV infection plus the matching HLA type was flagged by public TCR beta signatures. Overall study results and limits: It was HLA-C-restricted CMV-specific TCR beta clonotypes that dominated the response ex vivo.

TCRdb used MiXCR to reprocess the reads, holding one entry per CDR3 protein. The data hold some 480,000 distinct CDR3 sequences, with roughly a third observed a single time. For this clonotype: What it recognizes is unknown.

V was pared by 1 base and J by 8 bases, with 11 bases between. Per germline, CDR1 MGHRA and CDR2 YSYEKL. This CDR3 is built from 13 residues. The gene calls are TRBV4-1 and TRBJ1-1; unclear D gene. The input for sequencing was cultured PBMCs, taken from culture after CMV antigen stimulation. This sequence originates from a human donor in good health (CMV status not recorded). Some clones in this sample may be carry-over from other donors' samples. The CDR3 nucleotides are TGCGCCAGCAGCCAAGGTTCAGACTTCGAAGCTTTCTTT. Translated, it gives CASSQGSDFEAFF.